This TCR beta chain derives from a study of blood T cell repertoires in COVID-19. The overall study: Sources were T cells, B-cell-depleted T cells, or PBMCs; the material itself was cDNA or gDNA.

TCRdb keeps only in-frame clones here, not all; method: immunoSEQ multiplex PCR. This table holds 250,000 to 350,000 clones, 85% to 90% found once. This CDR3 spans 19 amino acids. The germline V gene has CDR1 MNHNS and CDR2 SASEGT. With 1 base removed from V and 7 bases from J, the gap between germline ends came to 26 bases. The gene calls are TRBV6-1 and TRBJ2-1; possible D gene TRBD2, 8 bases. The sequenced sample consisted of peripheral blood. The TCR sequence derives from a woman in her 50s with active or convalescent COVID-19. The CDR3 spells CASSEEASGWVAGQNEQFF. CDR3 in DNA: TGTGCCAGCAGTGAAGAGGCTTCGGGTTGGGTAGCGGGACAGAATGAGCAGTTCTTC.